Below are 32 T cell receptor beta chains sequenced from a single sample in a study of T cell responses to AZD1222 COVID-19 vaccine. Data came from immunoSEQ multiplex PCR; TCRdb stores just in-frame clones and leaves some out. The sample has more than 100,000 clones; more than 85% are singletons. This sample comprised peripheral blood, obtained on day 0 of AZD1222 vaccination. Receptors originate from an adult in good health.

V is TRBV4-1 and J is TRBJ2-1; D not resolved. This CDR3 is built from 11 residues. The germline V gene encodes CDR1 MGHRA and CDR2 YSYEKL. V dropped 4 bases and J dropped 7 bases, with 5 bases sitting between them. CDR3 amino acids: CASSLQNEQFF. CDR3 nucleotide sequence: TGCGCCAGCAGCCTACAGAATGAGCAGTTCTTC.

The chain couples TRBV5-1 to TRBJ1-1; 7 bases align to TRBD1. Losses at the gene ends were 0 bases for V and 3 bases for J; bases not matched to a gene: 8. Germline assignment: CDR1 SGHRS and CDR2 YFSETQ. The CDR3 totals 16 residues. The CDR3, as DNA: TGCGCCAGCAGCTTGGGACAGGGCGTGAGGGACACTGAAGCTTTCTTT. Encoded protein: CASSLGQGVRDTEAFF.

This clone has only a few counts. V usage is TRBV19 and J usage is TRBJ1-1; possibly TRBD1 for D (5 bases). The CDR3 loop spans 12 amino acids. Trimming took off 3 bases at V and 7 bases at J, with 9 bases between the two ends. CDR1 LNHDA and CDR2 SQIVND come from the germline V gene (reference sequence). CDR3: CASSMGGDEAFF. DNA for the CDR3: TGTGCCAGTAGTATGGGGGGGGATGAAGCTTTCTTT.

The V and J genes are TRBV30 and TRBJ1-6; D is undetermined. This CDR3 is 13 amino acids long. V gave up 0 bases and J gave up 8 bases, with 8 bases separating them. Germline V gene sequence: CDR1 GTSNPN, CDR2 SVGIG (reference sequence). The CDR3 bases are TGTGCCTGGAGTGTTGTTGATTATTCACCCCTCCACTTT. Translated: CAWSVVDYSPLHF.

This clone appeared a few times. The chain employs TRBV7-9 and TRBJ1-1; unclear D gene. CDR1 and CDR2 (germline): SEHNR, FQNEAQ (reference sequence). The CDR3 sequence is 13 residues long. Between the trimmed V and J ends, which lost 5 bases and 6 bases, there was a span of 13 bases. The CDR3 DNA reads as TGTGCCAGCAGCCGCAGCGAGTCCGCTGAAGCTTTCTTT. Encoded protein: CASSRSESAEAFF.

This clone is a singleton in its sample. V and J are TRBV7-2 and TRBJ2-3; TRBD2 aligns across 12 bases. Germline V gives CDR1 SGHTA, CDR2 FQGNSA. The CDR3 runs to 15 residues. V gave up 5 bases and J gave up 1 base; unmatched junction bases: 1. This CDR3 is CASSPSGGGTDTQYF. Written as DNA, the CDR3 is TGTGCCAGCAGCCCTAGCGGGGGGGGCACAGATACGCAGTATTTT.

This sequence joins TRBV9 and TRBJ2-7, with 12 bases that match TRBD2. CDR1 SGDLS and CDR2 YYNGEE come from the germline V gene. V was pared by 5 bases and J by 4 bases, with 10 bases of the junction left unmatched. This CDR3 contains 16 residues. The CDR3: CASSVGLAGTRYEQYF. In DNA form, the CDR3 reads TGTGCCAGCAGTGTCGGACTAGCGGGGACAAGGTACGAGCAGTACTTC.

The chain links TRBV19 to TRBJ2-5; the D is unclear. CDR1 is LNHDA and CDR2 is SQIVND in the germline V gene (reference sequence). V was clipped by 5 bases and J by 1 base, with 14 bases between them. The CDR3 sequence is 15 residues long. DNA for the CDR3: TGTGCCAGTAGTGTCGCGCTGAACCTCCAAGAGACCCAGTACTTC. Its translation: CASSVALNLQETQYF.

The gene calls are TRBV24-1 and TRBJ2-2; possibly TRBD2 for D (6 bases). CDR1 is KGHDR, CDR2 SFDVKD, per germline. V was cut by 9 bases and J by 2 bases, with 18 bases left in between. This CDR3 region has 16 residues. As DNA, the CDR3 is TGTGCCACCTCACTTGGAGGGTCAACTAACACCGGGGAGCTGTTTTTT. Translation gives CATSLGGSTNTGELFF.

The rearrangement joins TRBV27 to TRBJ1-1, with D possibly TRBD1 on 6 matching bases. Germline V lookup: CDR1 MNHEY, CDR2 SMNVEV (reference sequence). CDR3 length: 14 amino acids. With 2 bases removed from V and 8 bases from J, the gap between germline ends came to 15 bases. CDR3 residues: CASSLTQGPIEAFF. The DNA for the CDR3 is TGTGCCAGCAGTTTAACCCAGGGGCCGATCGAAGCTTTCTTT.

V usage is TRBV28 and J usage is TRBJ1-1, with a possible D match to TRBD1 (5 bases). The CDR3 spans 12 residues. The germline V gene has CDR1 MDHEN and CDR2 SYDVKM. The V end lost 3 bases, the J end lost 6 bases, and 8 bases lay between the germline ends. This CDR3 reads CASSFTGAEAFF. The CDR3 nucleotides read TGTGCCAGCAGTTTCACGGGGGCTGAAGCTTTCTTT. Drawing the rest from reference TRBV28 and TRBJ1-1, the complete variable domain is DVKVTQSSRYLVKRTGEKVFLECVQDMDHENMFWYRQDPGLGLRLIYFSYDVKMKEKGDIPEGYSVSREKKERFSLILESASTNQTSMYLCASSFTGAEAFFGQGTRLTVV.

This chain links TRBV19 with TRBJ2-1; TRBD2 agrees at 16 bases. Germline V gene data show CDR1 as LNHDA and CDR2 as SQIVND (reference sequence). Losses at the gene ends were 5 bases for V and 6 bases for J; bases not matched to a gene: 4. This CDR3 is 16 amino acids long. The CDR3 DNA reads as TGTGCCAGTAGTCGGGGACTAGCGGGAGGGGTCAATGAGCAGTTCTTC. Its protein is CASSRGLAGGVNEQFF. The complete variable domain, with remaining parts taken from reference TRBV19 and TRBJ2-1, reads DGGITQSPKYLFRKEGQNVTLSCEQNLNHDAMYWYRQDPGQGLRLIYYSQIVNDFQKGDIAEGYSVSREKKESFPLTVTSAQKNPTAFYLCASSRGLAGGVNEQFFGPGTRLTVL.

The chain has TRBV6-2 or TRBV6-3 and TRBJ2-4; D may correspond to TRBD1 or TRBD2 (6 bases each). The germline V gene encodes CDR1 MNHEY and CDR2 SVGEGT. This CDR3 spans 18 amino acids. Trimming stripped 5 bases from V and 2 bases from J, with 22 bases between. This CDR3 reads CASSSALLGGWTKNIQYF. The CDR3 coding sequence is TGTGCCAGCAGTAGCGCCCTCCTCGGGGGCTGGACCAAAAACATTCAGTACTTC.

This clone was observed a handful of times. The chain links TRBV5-4 to TRBJ1-2; no firm D call. V lost 4 bases, J lost 7 bases, and 11 bases lay in between. Per the germline V gene, CDR1 is SGHNT and CDR2 is YYREEE (reference sequence). The CDR3 length is 12 residues. The CDR3 DNA follows: TGTGCCAGCAGCCTCCAGACGGGTGGCTACACCTTC. Protein sequence: CASSLQTGGYTF.

The chain couples TRBV28 to TRBJ1-1, with D possibly being TRBD1 (6 bases). This CDR3 contains 13 residues. Germline lookup yields CDR1 MDHEN and CDR2 SYDVKM. V dropped 5 bases and J dropped 8 bases, with 15 bases sitting between them. Here the CDR3 reads CASSPGEGAEAFF. As DNA, the CDR3 is TGTGCCAGCAGTCCAGGGGAAGGCGCCGAAGCTTTCTTT. Full variable domain (outside the CDR3, taken from reference TRBV28 and TRBJ1-1): DVKVTQSSRYLVKRTGEKVFLECVQDMDHENMFWYRQDPGLGLRLIYFSYDVKMKEKGDIPEGYSVSREKKERFSLILESASTNQTSMYLCASSPGEGAEAFFGQGTRLTVV.

The count of this clone is one. The genes are TRBV6-5 and TRBJ2-7; the D is unclear. CDR3 length: 15 residues. From germline, CDR1 is MNHEY and CDR2 SVGAGI. V shed 2 bases and J shed 2 bases, with 13 bases lying between them. The CDR3 DNA reads as TGTGCCAGCAGTTACCGCCAGACCACCCCCTACGAGCAGTACTTC. Its translation: CASSYRQTTPYEQYF.

This sequence joins TRBV19 and TRBJ1-4; a possible D gene is TRBD1 (6 bases). Germline values: CDR1 LNHDA, CDR2 SQIVND (reference sequence). The CDR3 is 13 amino acids. Trimming stripped 4 bases from V and 8 bases from J, with 11 bases between. In DNA form, the CDR3 reads TGTGCCAGTAGTAGACGGAGGGGGGAAAAACTGTTTTTT. Translating gives CASSRRRGEKLFF.

V is TRBV6-2 or TRBV6-3 and J is TRBJ1-5; no definite D call. The germline V gene encodes CDR1 MNHEY and CDR2 SVGEGT. The V end was cut by 2 bases, the J end by 4 bases, with 9 bases between. This CDR3 is 14 amino acids long. DNA of the CDR3: TGTGCCAGCAGTTACGGTAGTTCAAATCAGCCCCAGCATTTT. Translated, it gives CASSYGSSNQPQHF.

By sample share, this clone is medium-sized. V gene TRBV27 combines with J gene TRBJ2-1; no definite D call. CDR3 length: 15 amino acids. Per germline, CDR1 MNHEY and CDR2 SMNVEV (reference sequence). Trimming removed 5 bases from V and 1 base from J, with 12 bases in between. Here the CDR3 reads CASSLLPRSYNEQFF. In nucleotides, the CDR3 is TGTGCCAGCAGTCTGCTGCCGAGATCCTACAATGAGCAGTTCTTC.

V usage is TRBV2 and J usage is TRBJ1-2; D perhaps matches TRBD1 (5 bases). This CDR3 is built from 16 residues. Per the germline V gene, CDR1 is SNHLY and CDR2 is FYNNEI. V dropped 7 bases and J dropped 7 bases, with 25 bases sitting between them. The CDR3 loop is CASTAPGPTSESGYTF. The DNA for the CDR3 is TGTGCCAGCACCGCACCGGGACCGACGTCTGAGAGTGGCTACACCTTC.

V usage is TRBV9 and J usage is TRBJ1-2; D call uncertain. Germline V gives CDR1 SGDLS, CDR2 YYNGEE. CDR3 length: 16 amino acids. Between the trimmed V and J ends, which lost 6 bases and 2 bases, there was a span of 20 bases. The CDR3: CASTPGFIQRNYGYTF. CDR3 nucleotides: TGTGCCAGCACCCCTGGGTTCATACAGCGAAACTATGGCTACACCTTC. Filled out from reference TRBV9 and TRBJ1-2, the complete variable domain reads DSGVTQTPKHLITATGQRVTLRCSPRSGDLSVYWYQQSLDQGLQFLIQYYNGEERAKGNILERFSAQQFPDLHSELNLSSLELGDSALYFCASTPGFIQRNYGYTFGSGTRLTVV.

V and J are TRBV12-3 or TRBV12-4 and TRBJ1-4, with D maybe TRBD1 (5 bases). Trimming stripped 5 bases from V and 12 bases from J, with 10 bases between. The CDR3 runs 11 residues. The DNA for the CDR3 is TGTGCCAGCAGTCCCAGGGTTGAACTGTTTTTT. It translates to CASSPRVELFF.

The chain employs TRBV2 and TRBJ1-2, with no clear D. The germline V gene encodes CDR1 SNHLY and CDR2 FYNNEI. Trimming left V 7 bases short and J 4 bases short, with 13 bases between. This CDR3 region has 13 residues. CDR3 region: CASTEPLTYGYTF. Written as DNA, the CDR3 is TGTGCCAGCACGGAGCCGCTGACCTATGGCTACACCTTC.

The gene calls are TRBV6-5 and TRBJ2-7; 7 nucleotides align to TRBD1. The CDR3 runs 12 residues. The V gene's germline CDR1 is MNHEY and CDR2 SVGAGI. With V trimmed by 6 bases and J by 9 bases, 8 bases remained unmatched. Here the CDR3 DNA reads TGTGCCAGCAGCCCGGGACAGCTCTTGCAGTACTTC. The encoded protein is CASSPGQLLQYF.

The gene calls are TRBV19 and TRBJ2-3, with a possible D match to TRBD2 (5 bases). This CDR3 comprises 16 residues. V was pared by 4 bases and J by 1 base, with 15 bases between. CDR1 and CDR2 (germline): LNHDA, SQIVND (reference sequence). CDR3 sequence: CASSRFPFGGTDTQYF. DNA of the CDR3: TGTGCCAGTAGTAGATTTCCTTTCGGGGGCACAGATACGCAGTATTTT.

This rearrangement joins TRBV15 to TRBJ2-7; perhaps TRBD2 as D (6 bases). Between the trimmed V and J ends, which lost 0 bases and 4 bases, there was a span of 16 bases. Germline V lookup: CDR1 LNHNV, CDR2 YYDKDF (reference sequence). The length of the CDR3 is 16 residues. The CDR3 DNA is TGTGCCACCAGCAGAGATTGGGGACTGGGTAGTTACGAGCAGTACTTC. Translating it yields CATSRDWGLGSYEQYF.

The V and J genes are TRBV27 and TRBJ2-5, with D possibly being TRBD1 (6 bases). The CDR3 sequence is 14 residues long. Germline lookup yields CDR1 MNHEY and CDR2 SMNVEV (reference sequence). Trimming stripped 6 bases from V and 5 bases from J, with 16 bases between. In DNA, the CDR3 is TGTGCCAGCAGACCCCACAGGGCACGGGAGACCCAGTACTTC. Protein product: CASRPHRARETQYF.

The J gene is TRBJ2-2, the V gene TRBV10-3; D not resolved. The CDR3 loop spans 15 amino acids. Germline values: CDR1 ENHRY, CDR2 SYGVKD. With 6 bases removed from V and 4 bases from J, the gap between germline ends came to 15 bases. The CDR3 region is CAIRHGDRRTGELFF. CDR3 nucleotides: TGTGCCATCAGACATGGAGATCGGCGCACCGGGGAGCTGTTTTTT.

The V call is TRBV19, the J call TRBJ2-7; a weak D match, TRBD2 (6 bases). CDR3 length: 14 amino acids. The V gene's germline CDR1 is LNHDA and CDR2 SQIVND (reference sequence). V lost 3 bases, J lost 0 bases, and 9 bases lay in between. The chain's CDR3 is CASSIGGNSYEQYF. CDR3 coding DNA: TGTGCCAGTAGTATCGGCGGGAACTCCTACGAGCAGTACTTC.

Only one count was recorded for this clone. The chain uses TRBV19 and TRBJ1-2; D is unresolved. CDR3 length: 16 residues. V lost 0 bases to trimming and J lost 5 bases, with 16 bases between them. In germline, CDR1 is LNHDA, CDR2 SQIVND (reference sequence). In DNA form, the CDR3 reads TGTGCCAGTAGTATAGATTTCCTCGGGAGTCAATATGGCTACACCTTC. Translated, it gives CASSIDFLGSQYGYTF.

V gene TRBV28 combines with J gene TRBJ1-2; perhaps TRBD1 as D (6 bases). This CDR3 has 16 amino acids. With 1 base removed from V and 1 base from J, the gap between germline ends came to 13 bases. Germline CDR1 reads MDHEN; CDR2 reads SYDVKM. CDR3 sequence (DNA): TGTGCCAGCAGTTTATATGGGTCAGGGGATAACTATGGCTACACCTTC. It translates to CASSLYGSGDNYGYTF.

This clone was seen a single time. The chain is built from TRBV6-1 and TRBJ1-2; D is unresolved. Between the trimmed V and J ends, which lost 3 bases and 0 bases, there was a span of 11 bases. This CDR3 spans 15 amino acids. Germline V gives CDR1 MNHNS, CDR2 SASEGT. The CDR3 loop reads CASSELAGANYGYTF. The CDR3 DNA follows: TGTGCCAGCAGTGAGTTGGCGGGAGCTAACTATGGCTACACCTTC.